This is a list of T cell receptor beta chains from one sample in a study of blood T cell repertoires in COVID-19. Data came from immunoSEQ multiplex PCR; TCRdb stores just in-frame clones and leaves some out. The table has approximately 70,000 clones, approximately 84% seen once. The sample consisted of peripheral blood. The receptors shown here come from a woman aged 60-75 years with acute or convalescent COVID-19. The CDR3 runs from the conserved cysteine through the conserved F or W. The order of the fields is V gene, D gene, J gene, CDR3 protein. D genes are given only for firm matches.

TRBV7-8	-	TRBJ1-6	CASSSRPGENSPLHF
TRBV2	-	TRBJ2-1	CASLPSSYNEQFF
TRBV7-9	TRBD2	TRBJ2-5	CASSLDGLAGGETQYF
TRBV4-1	-	TRBJ2-3	CASSQEVAVPTDTQYF
TRBV4-1	TRBD1	TRBJ2-5	CASSQGKGGGETQYF
TRBV5-1	-	TRBJ1-2	CASSLDSQGGYTF
TRBV10-2	TRBD1	TRBJ1-1	CASRRTGSTTEAFF
TRBV30	-	TRBJ1-1	CAWNGQAEAFF
TRBV4-2	TRBD2	TRBJ2-1	CASSQGTSGGSYNEQFF
TRBV11-2	TRBD1	TRBJ1-6	CASTPGDRGNSPLHF
TRBV19	TRBD2	TRBJ2-5	CASSYSGLASETQYF
TRBV5-1	-	TRBJ1-1	CASSSRQMNTEAFF
TRBV5-1	-	TRBJ1-6	CASSFEEWDSPLHF
TRBV7-2	TRBD1	TRBJ1-5	CASSLVGGQGAGSNQPQHF
TRBV5-1	TRBD1	TRBJ2-2	CASTLPLRQGGTGELFF
TRBV4-1	TRBD2	TRBJ2-7	CASSQDRTSGAYEQYF
TRBV3-1/TRBV3-2	TRBD1	TRBJ2-7	CASSQDLGQYEQYF
TRBV6-5	TRBD1	TRBJ2-5	CASSYRDRVGETQYF
TRBV5-6	TRBD2	TRBJ2-2	CASSPDGGTTGELFF
TRBV15	-	TRBJ1-1	CATSRDISRNTEAFF
TRBV20-1	-	TRBJ2-1	CSASDRRGEQFF
TRBV5-1	TRBD1	TRBJ2-2	CASRQGTGELFF
TRBV5-1	TRBD2	TRBJ2-1	CASSSGLAGILNNEQFF
TRBV15	TRBD1	TRBJ2-1	CATSSPRGLSSYNEQFF
TRBV19	-	TRBJ1-1	CASSIPRTEAFF
TRBV6-5	-	TRBJ1-1	CASSYRAGGVTEAFF
TRBV29-1	-	TRBJ1-3	CSVVSQAGNTIYF
TRBV19	-	TRBJ1-1	CASSIPGLNTEAFF
TRBV19	-	TRBJ1-1	CASSIQGDAEAFF
TRBV6-5	-	TRBJ2-7	CASRGGQLLSYEQYF
TRBV6-5	TRBD1	TRBJ2-7	CASRRTGDSYEQYF
TRBV7-9	-	TRBJ1-2	CASSSPRGYGYTF
TRBV18	-	TRBJ1-4	CASSPPGGATNEKLFF
TRBV9	TRBD2	TRBJ2-3	CASSVWRGAPDTQYF
TRBV9	TRBD2	TRBJ2-3	CASSPREGLAGAITDTQYF
TRBV5-1	TRBD1	TRBJ1-2	CASSIDRGGYTF
TRBV7-6	-	TRBJ2-1	CASSLLLYNEQFF
TRBV3-1/TRBV3-2	-	TRBJ1-2	CASSRGGVNYGYTF
TRBV11-2	TRBD2	TRBJ2-1	CASSLESGGVSEQFF
TRBV9	-	TRBJ2-2	CASSVVGATGELFF
TRBV21-1	-	TRBJ2-6	CASSPLNRETGANVLTF
TRBV7-2	-	TRBJ2-4	CASSLDGGGFNIQYF
TRBV3-1/TRBV3-2	TRBD2	TRBJ2-1	CASSQDDSGGSYNEQFF
TRBV10-3	-	TRBJ1-1	CAISVNRETEAFF
TRBV6-5	-	TRBJ1-1	CASSNRNLQAFF
TRBV6-5	-	TRBJ2-6	CASSLPGFGANVLTF
TRBV6-1	-	TRBJ1-4	CASSEGGTVNEKLFF
TRBV6-5	-	TRBJ1-2	CASSPGQLYGYTF
TRBV5-1	-	TRBJ2-6	CASSLSGPSGANVLTF
TRBV5-6	-	TRBJ2-3	CASSPTGLPTDTQYF
TRBV29-1	-	TRBJ1-2	CSVDRANGYTF
TRBV9	TRBD2	TRBJ2-3	CASSLAGGLSDTQYF
TRBV30	-	TRBJ1-1	CAWSPQGNTEAFF
TRBV9	TRBD1	TRBJ1-2	CASSVSSGGNYGYTF
TRBV9	TRBD2	TRBJ2-5	CASKGAGPQETQYF
TRBV7-2	TRBD2	TRBJ2-1	CASRIAGGYNEQFF
TRBV19	-	TRBJ1-5	CASKFEPAKEGPQHF